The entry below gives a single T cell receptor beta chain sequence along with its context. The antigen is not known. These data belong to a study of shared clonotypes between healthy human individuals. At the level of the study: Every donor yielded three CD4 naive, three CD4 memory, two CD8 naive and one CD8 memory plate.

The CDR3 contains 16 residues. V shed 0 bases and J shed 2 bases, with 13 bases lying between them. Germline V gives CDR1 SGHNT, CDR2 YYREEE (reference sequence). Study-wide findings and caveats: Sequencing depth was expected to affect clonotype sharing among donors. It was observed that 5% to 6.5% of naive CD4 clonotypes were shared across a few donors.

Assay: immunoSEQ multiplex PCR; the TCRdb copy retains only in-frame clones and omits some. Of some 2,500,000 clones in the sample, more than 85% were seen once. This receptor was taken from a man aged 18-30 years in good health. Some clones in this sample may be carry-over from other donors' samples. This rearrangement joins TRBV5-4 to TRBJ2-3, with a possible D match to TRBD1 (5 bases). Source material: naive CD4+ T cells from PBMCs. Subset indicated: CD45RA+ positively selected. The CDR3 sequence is CASSLEAGYPTDTQYF. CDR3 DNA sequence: TGTGCCAGCAGCTTGGAGGCAGGGTACCCCACAGATACGCAGTATTTT.